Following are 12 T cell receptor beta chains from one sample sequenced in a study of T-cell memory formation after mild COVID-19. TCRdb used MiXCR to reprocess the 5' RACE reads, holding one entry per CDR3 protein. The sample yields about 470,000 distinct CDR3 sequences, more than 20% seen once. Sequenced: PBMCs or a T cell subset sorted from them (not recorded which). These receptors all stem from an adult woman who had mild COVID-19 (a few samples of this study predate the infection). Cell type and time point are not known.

The CDR3 protein is CASSPGLANYEQYF. The CDR3 DNA follows: TGTGCCAGCAGCCCGGGACTAGCGAACTACGAGCAGTACTTC. The chain links TRBV27 to TRBJ2-7; 10 bases match TRBD2. Germline lookup yields CDR1 MNHEY and CDR2 SMNVEV (reference sequence). Unmatched junction bases numbered 5, after V lost 6 bases and J lost 3 bases. CDR3 size: 14 residues.

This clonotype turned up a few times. In DNA, the CDR3 is TGTGCCAGCAGCCCATACATAGGGAACCAAGAGACCCAGTACTTC. Amino acids: CASSPYIGNQETQYF. The V and J genes are TRBV7-6 and TRBJ2-5; D unclear. CDR3 length: 15 amino acids. Trimming left V 5 bases short and J 0 bases short, with 13 bases between. In germline, CDR1 is SGHVS, CDR2 FNYEAQ.

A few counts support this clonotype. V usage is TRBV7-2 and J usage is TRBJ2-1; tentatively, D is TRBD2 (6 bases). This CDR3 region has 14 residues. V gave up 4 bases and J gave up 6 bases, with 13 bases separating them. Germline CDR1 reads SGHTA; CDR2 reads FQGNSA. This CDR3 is CASSSIRDSNEQFF. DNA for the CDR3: TGTGCCAGCAGCTCAATCCGGGACTCCAATGAGCAGTTCTTC.

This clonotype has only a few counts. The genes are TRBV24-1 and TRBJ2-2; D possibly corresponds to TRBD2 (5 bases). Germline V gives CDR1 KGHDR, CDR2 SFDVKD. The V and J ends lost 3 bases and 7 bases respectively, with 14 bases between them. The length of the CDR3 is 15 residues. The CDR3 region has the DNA TGTGCCACCAGTGATCCGACTACACCGGTCGGGGAGCTGTTTTTT. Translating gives CATSDPTTPVGELFF.

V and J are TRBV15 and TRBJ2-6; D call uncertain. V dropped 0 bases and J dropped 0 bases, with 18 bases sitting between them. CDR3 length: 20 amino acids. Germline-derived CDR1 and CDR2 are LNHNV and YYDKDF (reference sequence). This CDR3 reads CATSRDPDGLFSSGANVLTF. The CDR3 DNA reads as TGTGCCACCAGCAGAGATCCAGATGGGCTCTTCAGCTCTGGGGCCAACGTCCTGACTTTC.

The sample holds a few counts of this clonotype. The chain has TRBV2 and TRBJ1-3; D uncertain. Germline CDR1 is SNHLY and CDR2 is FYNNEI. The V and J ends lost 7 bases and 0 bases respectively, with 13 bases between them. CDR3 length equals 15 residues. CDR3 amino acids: CASTLASHSGNTIYF. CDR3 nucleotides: TGTGCCAGCACCCTCGCCTCCCACTCTGGAAACACCATATATTTT.

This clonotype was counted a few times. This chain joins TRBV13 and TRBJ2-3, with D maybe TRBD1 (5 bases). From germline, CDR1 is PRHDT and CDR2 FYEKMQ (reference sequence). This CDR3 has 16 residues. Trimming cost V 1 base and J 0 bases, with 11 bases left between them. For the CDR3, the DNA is TGTGCCAGCAGCTTAGAAGGGGTTACTAGCACAGATACGCAGTATTTT. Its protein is CASSLEGVTSTDTQYF. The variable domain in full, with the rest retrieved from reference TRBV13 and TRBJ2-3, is AAGVIQSPRHLIKEKRETATLKCYPIPRHDTVYWYQQGPGQDPQFLISFYEKMQSDKGSIPDRFSAQQFSDYHSELNMSSLELGDSALYFCASSLEGVTSTDTQYFGPGTRLTVL.

CDR3 DNA sequence: TGTGCCAGTTGCTTTCGGGGCGCTGGGGACACTGAAGCTTTCTTT. This codes for CASCFRGAGDTEAFF. V gene TRBV3-1 combines with J gene TRBJ1-1; tentatively, D is TRBD1 (5 bases). The CDR3 consists of 15 residues. V was trimmed by 9 bases and J by 3 bases, leaving 20 bases between them. CDR1 LGHDT and CDR2 YNNKEL come from the germline V gene (reference sequence).

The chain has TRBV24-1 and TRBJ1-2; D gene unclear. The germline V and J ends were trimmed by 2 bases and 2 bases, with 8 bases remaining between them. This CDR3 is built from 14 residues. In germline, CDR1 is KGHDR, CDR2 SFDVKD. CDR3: CATSDSTANYGYTF. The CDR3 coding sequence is TGTGCCACCAGTGATTCAACAGCAAACTATGGCTACACCTTC.

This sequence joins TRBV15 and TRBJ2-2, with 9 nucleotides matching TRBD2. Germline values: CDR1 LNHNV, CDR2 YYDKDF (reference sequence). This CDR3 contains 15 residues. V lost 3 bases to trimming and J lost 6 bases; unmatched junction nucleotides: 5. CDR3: CATSSGGGAAGELFF. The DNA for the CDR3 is TGTGCCACCAGCAGTGGCGGGGGGGCGGCCGGGGAGCTGTTTTTT.

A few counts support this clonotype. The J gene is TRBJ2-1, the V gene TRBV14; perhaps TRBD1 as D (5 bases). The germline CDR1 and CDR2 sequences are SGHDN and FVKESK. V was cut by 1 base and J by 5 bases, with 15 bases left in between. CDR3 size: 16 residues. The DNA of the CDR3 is TGTGCCAGCAGCCAAGGCGGAGCAGGGTTCCACAATGAGCAGTTCTTC. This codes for CASSQGGAGFHNEQFF.

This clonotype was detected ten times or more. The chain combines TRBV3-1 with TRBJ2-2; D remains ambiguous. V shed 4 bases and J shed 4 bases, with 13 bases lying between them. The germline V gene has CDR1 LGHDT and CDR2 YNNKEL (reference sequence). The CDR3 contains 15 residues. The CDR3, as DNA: TGTGCCAGCAGCCCTACGAGTTTGGGCACCGGGGAGCTGTTTTTT. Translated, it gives CASSPTSLGTGELFF.